Included here is one T cell receptor beta chain sequence, with context. No cognate antigen has been identified for it. No base quality information exists; no much larger clone differs at one position. This sample is part of a study of shared clonotypes between healthy human individuals (dated by TCRdb to 2020 to 2022). General notes on the study: A couple of women and a few men aged 18 to 49 years were included in the cohort. For each donor, CD4 naive and CD4 memory were each given three plates, CD8 naive was given two plates, and CD8 memory was given one plate. Blood TCR repertoires of 5 or 6 healthy adults were deeply sequenced to estimate repertoire size and the extent of clonotype sharing between individuals. To increase sequencing depth and limit assay-specific biases, different laboratories used diverse techniques to prepare libraries and sequence TCR repertoires. Each donor's leukapheresis produced roughly between about 0.9 and 9.5 billion PBMCs.

What the research found in general, with its limitations: Pairwise subsampling led to the expectation that sequencing depth would affect the degree of clonotype sharing among donors. Rarefaction of sorted-subset datasets indicated incomplete sequencing despite the large sequencing depth. Compared with non-shared clonotypes, the clonotypes found in all four sorted-subset donors had higher generation probabilities. Because the study included a small number of donors, the genetic and exposure-history diversity represented was limited. Naive subsets generally had larger estimated clonotype richness than memory subsets did. Sampling was limited to blood, and TCR repertoires in tissue likely differ from TCR repertoires in blood. Around 5% of naive CD4, 3.5% of naive CD8, approximately 2.2% of memory CD4, and approximately 0.4% of memory CD8 clonotypes were shared across several donors.

TCR CDR3 regions were amplified from genomic DNA by multiplex PCR using the deep immunoSEQ assay. Genomic DNA extracted from each cell subset was distributed evenly over all wells of several immunoSEQ 96-well plates, and each plate served as one replicate. Each replicate PCR for sorted subsets received approximately 200 ng genomic DNA, equal to around 32,000 T cell genomes. The purified libraries were quantified using a Qubit 3.0 fluorometer, sized with a Bioanalyzer 2100, and then quantified again using the KAPA Library Quantification kit. Every immunoSEQ 96-well plate was sequenced on a separate single-read 150-cycle Illumina NextSeq 550 flow cell. The paper's processing steps were these. Because the immunoSEQ output included only junctional sequences and no quality scores, the filtering could not be the same as the filtering used for full-length reads. To assign V/J genes and CDR3, sequences were annotated against IMGT germline references using PyIR, a Python wrapper for IgBLAST v1.9. Reads were removed for weak V/J assignments (E-value above 1e-6), missing CDR3, stop codons, out-of-frame junctions, or ambiguous translated residues. V3J clonotypes were defined as sequences sharing the same inferred V gene, J gene, and CDR3 amino acid sequence. Percentage overlap between repertoires was calculated by dividing the number of shared unique clonotypes by the size of the smaller repertoire. Repertoire richness was assessed with RTK rarefaction, the Chao1 estimator, and Recon v2.1 estimates of unobserved clonotypes. For all TCRbeta clonotypes obtained by the gDNA method from a handful of donors, generation probabilities were computed with OLGA. Held by TCRdb, this immuneACCESS table contains in-frame sequences only and omits some clones. Under half of the omission traces to an unresolved V gene where checked; the cause of the rest is unknown. The V and J calls and clone size come from that table; D and trimming were worked out from the DNA. Present in this sample are some 2,500,000 clones, 93% of which were seen just once. Approximately 0.36% of the sample lies in the top ten.

CDR1 and CDR2, per the germline V gene, are SGHDN and FVKESK. V drops 4 bases and J drops 2 bases, leaving 11 bases in between. The CDR3 covers 15 residues, taking in both the cysteine and the phenylalanine. CDR3 DNA only is kept here, 45 bases in frame from base 1. Healthy HIV-negative adults with no recently reported acute infections or vaccinations were included as donors. All donors were Caucasian adults living in Nashville, Tennessee, USA. CD4+ T cells were enriched by magnetic negative selection, after which naive cells were positively selected on CD45RA and the negative fraction was taken as the memory subset. Blood was collected by leukapheresis, and PBMCs were isolated by Ficoll-Histopaque density gradient centrifugation and then cryopreserved in liquid nitrogen vapor phase. Analytical flow cytometry was used to check the purity and quantity of each magnetically sorted T cell population. From each sorted fraction, genomic DNA was isolated and quantified by UV absorbance on a Nanodrop 2000c.

Sequenced input: naive CD4+ T cells from PBMCs. The cell subset or site tag for this specimen amounts to: CD45RA+ positively selected. The TCR originated in a young man in good health. Some clones in this sample may be carry-over from other donors' samples. The chain was built from TRBV14 and TRBJ2-2; no confident D gene assignment can be made. The DNA reads as follows: TGTGCCAGCAGCCGTAAGGCTATAAACACCGGGGAGCTGTTTTTT. It translates to CASSRKAINTGELFF.